The sequence of this T cell receptor beta chain was determined in a study of shared clonotypes between healthy human individuals. Comment on this clone: What it binds is unknown.

A deep-level run was used for the assay. In the authors' workflow: For the immunoSEQ data, sequences were junction-only without quality scores, so filtering differed. Repertoires were generated with immunoSEQ multiplex PCR, while TCRdb's copy carries only in-frame clones and drops some. Clone size and V and J calls were adopted from that table, with D and trimming inferred from the DNA. The table has 1 million to 1.3 million clones, approximately 80% seen once. Notes on the study in general: Generation probability values for non-shared clonotypes were lower than those for clonotypes shared by all four donors. Rarefaction revealed incomplete sorted-subset sequencing despite large depth.

The germline V gene has CDR1 MGHDK and CDR2 SYGVNS. The length of the CDR3 is 12 residues. Trimming removed 6 bases at V and 0 bases at J, with 2 bases between. The V and J genes are TRBV25-1 and TRBJ2-2; D is uncertain. This TCR derives from a man aged 18 to 35 in good health. Some clones in this sample may be carry-over from other donors' samples. The sequencing input was memory CD4+ T cells from PBMCs. Subset of the sample: CD45RA-negative fraction. CDR3 DNA sequence: TGTGCCAGCAGACCGAACACCGGGGAGCTGTTTTTT. It is translated as CASRPNTGELFF.